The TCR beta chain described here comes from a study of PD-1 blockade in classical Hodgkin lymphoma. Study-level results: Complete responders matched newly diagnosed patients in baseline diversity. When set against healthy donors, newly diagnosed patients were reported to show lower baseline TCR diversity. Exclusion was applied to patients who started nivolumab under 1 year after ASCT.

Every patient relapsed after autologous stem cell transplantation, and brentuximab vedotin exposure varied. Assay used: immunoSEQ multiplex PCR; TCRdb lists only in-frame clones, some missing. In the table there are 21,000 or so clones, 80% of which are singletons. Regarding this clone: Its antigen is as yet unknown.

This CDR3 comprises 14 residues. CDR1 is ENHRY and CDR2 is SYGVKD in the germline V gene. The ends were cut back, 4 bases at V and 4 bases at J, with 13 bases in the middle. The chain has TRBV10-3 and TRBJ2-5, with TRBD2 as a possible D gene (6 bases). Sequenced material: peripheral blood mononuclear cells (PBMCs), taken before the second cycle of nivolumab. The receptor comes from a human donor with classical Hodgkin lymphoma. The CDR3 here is CAISARQGGETQYF. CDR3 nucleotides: TGTGCCATCAGTGCGCGCCAGGGAGGAGAGACCCAGTACTTC.